One sample yielded the 30 T cell receptor beta chains listed below, sequenced in a study of T cells in Graves' hyperthyroidism and ophthalmopathy. Authors of the study amplified TCR beta CDR3 regions from RNA transcripts. During a first-round RT-PCR of the TCR CDR3, the HTBI primer set was used. TCRdb re-called the multiplex PCR reads through MiXCR, storing one row per CDR3 protein. The table shows some 460,000 distinct CDR3 sequences, with 15% to 17% occurring only once. The sample taken for sequencing was blood. These receptors originate from a young woman with Graves' hyperthyroidism.

In this sample, this clonotype turned up many times. The CDR3 bases are TGTGCCACCGCTATGGGGGATGAGCAGTTCTTC. As protein: CATAMGDEQFF. The genes are TRBV10-3 and TRBJ2-1; D assignment may be TRBD1 or TRBD2 (5 bases each). Germline assignment: CDR1 ENHRY and CDR2 SYGVKD. The CDR3 covers 11 residues. V lost 10 bases and J 8 bases, leaving 12 bases between the germline ends.

This clonotype was detected many times. V gene TRBV5-1 combines with J gene TRBJ2-4, with TRBD1 matching 7 bases. The CDR3 is made up of 15 amino acids. Germline CDR1 reads SGHRS; CDR2 reads YFSETQ. J gave up 6 bases and V 3 bases, and 9 bases lay outside the gene matches. The CDR3 DNA sequence: TGCGCCAGCAGCTCGCGACAGGGTGTCCCAAACATTCAGTACTTC. This translates into CASSSRQGVPNIQYF.

This clonotype was picked up a small number of times. The V and J genes are TRBV5-1 and TRBJ2-3, with D possibly TRBD1 on 6 matching bases. V was shortened by 4 bases and J by 2 bases, with 17 bases between the two germline ends. The CDR3 has 16 amino acids. CDR1 and CDR2 (germline): SGHRS, YFSETQ. The CDR3 protein is CASSRTAALFTDTQYF. CDR3 nucleotide sequence: TGCGCCAGCAGCCGGACAGCGGCCCTATTCACAGATACGCAGTATTTT.

This clonotype was detected ten times or more. V usage is TRBV6-1 and J usage is TRBJ1-2, with 7 bases identical to TRBD1. Per germline, CDR1 MNHNS and CDR2 SASEGT. The CDR3 consists of 15 residues. J gave up 0 bases and V 8 bases, and 9 bases lay outside the gene matches. CDR3 bases: TGTGCCAGCCTAGTGGGACAGAGGACTAACTATGGCTACACCTTC. Residues: CASLVGQRTNYGYTF.

This clonotype was seen a handful of times. The chain couples TRBV10-3 to TRBJ2-1; the match to TRBD1 covers 10 bases. V lost 6 bases and J lost 5; bases outside the gene matches: 1. CDR1 is ENHRY, CDR2 SYGVKD, per germline. This CDR3 comprises 13 residues. For the CDR3, the DNA is TGTGCCATCAGCGGGACAGGGGACAATGAGCAGTTCTTC. Protein: CAISGTGDNEQFF.

In its sample, this clonotype was seen many times. CDR3 nucleotide sequence: TGTGCCAGCAGCTTAGAGGGTTGGGACACCGGGGAGCTGTTTTTT. As protein: CASSLEGWDTGELFF. This chain uses TRBV7-3 with TRBJ2-2; D perhaps matches TRBD2 (5 bases). This CDR3 region has 15 residues. The germline CDR1 and CDR2 sequences are SGHTA and FQGTGA. The V and J ends lost 2 bases and 3 bases respectively, with 10 bases between them.

This clonotype has a count of ten or more. The rearrangement links TRBV7-9 to TRBJ2-7, with 12 positions matching TRBD2. Germline V CDR1 and CDR2: SEHNR, FQNEAQ (reference sequence). This CDR3 comprises 16 residues. V gave up 4 bases and J gave up 2 bases; unmatched junction bases: 6. The CDR3 bases are TGTGCCAGCAGCTCTGAACGGACTAGCGGGACCTACGAGCAGTACTTC. The encoded protein is CASSSERTSGTYEQYF.

This clonotype was observed at least ten times. This chain uses TRBV12-3 or TRBV12-4 with TRBJ2-1; 12 nucleotides align to TRBD2. The CDR3 runs 16 residues. The J segment lost 10 bases and the V segment lost 7 bases, leaving 14 bases of the junction unmatched. The CDR3 loop is CASTPEGLAGLGEQFF. As DNA, the CDR3 is TGTGCCAGCACCCCAGAGGGACTAGCGGGCCTCGGAGAGCAGTTCTTC.

This clonotype appeared many times. This chain uses TRBV3-1 with TRBJ2-5, with 10 bases identical to TRBD2. The CDR3 is made up of 19 amino acids. In germline, CDR1 is LGHDT, CDR2 YNNKEL (reference sequence). J gave up 5 bases and V 5 bases, and 20 bases lay outside the gene matches. This CDR3 reads CASSGPGLATPGDSETQYF. The CDR3 region has the DNA TGTGCCAGCAGCGGACCGGGACTAGCGACCCCTGGGGATTCGGAGACCCAGTACTTC.

This clonotype has more than one count but fewer than ten. The chain employs TRBV15 and TRBJ1-4; D perhaps matches TRBD1 (5 bases). Trimming shortened V by 8 bases and J by 5 bases, and 12 bases separated the two germline ends. Germline CDR1 reads LNHNV; CDR2 reads YYDKDF (reference sequence). The CDR3 totals 13 residues. DNA for the CDR3: TGTGCCACCCGGCGGGGGACGAATGAAAAACTGTTTTTT. Amino acids: CATRRGTNEKLFF. The variable domain in full, with the rest retrieved from reference TRBV15 and TRBJ1-4, is DAMVIQNPRYQVTQFGKPVTLSCSQTLNHNVMYWYQQKSSQAPKLLFHYYDKDFNNEADTPDNFQSRRPNTSFCFLDIRSPGLGDTAMYLCATRRGTNEKLFFGSGTQLSVL.

The gene calls are TRBV5-1 and TRBJ1-4; D remains unclear. The CDR3 is 15 amino acids. V lost 0 bases and J lost 8, with 14 bases in between. Germline V gene data show CDR1 as SGHRS and CDR2 as YFSETQ. The CDR3 DNA reads TGCGCCAGCAGCTTGGCCGCGGAGCCGCGGGAAAAACTGTTTTTT. Translated, it gives CASSLAAEPREKLFF.

This clonotype was observed many times. V is TRBV30 and J is TRBJ2-1, with D perhaps TRBD2 (6 bases). The CDR3 totals 11 residues. In germline, CDR1 is GTSNPN, CDR2 SVGIG (reference sequence). V was pared by 1 base and J by 8 bases, with 6 bases between. The CDR3 reads CAWSGEDEQFF. Here the CDR3 DNA reads TGTGCCTGGAGTGGGGAGGATGAGCAGTTCTTC.

This clonotype has only one observation. The V call is TRBV12-3 or TRBV12-4, the J call TRBJ1-2; 7 bases are a match to TRBD1. Germline trimming cut 5 bases from V and 5 bases from J; bases unmatched to any gene: 11. The CDR3 consists of 15 residues. For the CDR3, the DNA is TGTGCCAGCAGTCTAGGGGACAGAAAGTATTATGGCTACACCTTC. Translation gives CASSLGDRKYYGYTF.

In this sample, this clonotype turned up many times. The chain is built from TRBV5-1 and TRBJ2-7; 10 nucleotides agree with TRBD2. V shed 3 bases, J shed 5 bases, and the junction held 17 bases outside the gene matches. CDR3 length: 18 residues. From germline, CDR1 is SGHRS and CDR2 YFSETQ. The CDR3 protein is CASSYRGLAGGVVDEQYF. The CDR3 nucleotides read TGCGCCAGCAGCTACCGAGGGTTAGCGGGAGGAGTGGTCGACGAGCAGTACTTC.

This clonotype was detected many times. This rearrangement joins TRBV11-2 to TRBJ1-1; 9 bases line up with TRBD1. This CDR3 comprises 18 residues. CDR1 is SGHAT and CDR2 is FQNNGV in the germline V gene. The J segment lost 0 bases and the V segment lost 6 bases, leaving 14 bases of the junction unmatched. CDR3 region: CASRHHRGRGSMNTEAFF. DNA of the CDR3: TGTGCCAGCAGGCATCACAGGGGGCGAGGAAGCATGAACACTGAAGCTTTCTTT.

This clonotype was recorded many times. The J gene is TRBJ1-2, the V gene TRBV5-1; TRBD1 agrees at 9 bases. This CDR3 spans 16 amino acids. Germline loops: CDR1 SGHRS, CDR2 YFSETQ. J lost 7 bases, V lost 3 bases, and 13 bases had no gene match. CDR3 amino acids: CASSSDPGQGGSGYTF. The DNA of the CDR3 is TGCGCCAGCAGCTCCGATCCGGGACAGGGAGGATCTGGCTACACCTTC.

In this sample, this clonotype turned up many times. The CDR3 spells CASSPEAGPSYEQYF. The DNA for the CDR3 is TGTGCCAGCAGCCCCGAGGCGGGACCCTCCTACGAGCAGTACTTC. The chain employs TRBV6-1 and TRBJ2-7, with D possibly being TRBD2 (6 bases). The CDR3 consists of 15 residues. V lost 6 bases, J lost 0 bases, and 15 bases lay in between. Germline V lookup: CDR1 MNHNS, CDR2 SASEGT.

This clonotype was observed at least ten times. The chain couples TRBV9 to TRBJ2-1; TRBD2 matches 10 bases. Germline loops: CDR1 SGDLS, CDR2 YYNGEE. The CDR3 is made up of 14 amino acids. The junction had 3 bases not matched to a gene; V was cut back by 0 bases and J by 9 bases. CDR3 sequence reads: CASSVGVAGGEQFF. The CDR3, as DNA: TGTGCCAGCAGCGTAGGAGTAGCGGGGGGTGAGCAGTTCTTC. Filled out from reference TRBV9 and TRBJ2-1, the complete variable domain reads DSGVTQTPKHLITATGQRVTLRCSPRSGDLSVYWYQQSLDQGLQFLIQYYNGEERAKGNILERFSAQQFPDLHSELNLSSLELGDSALYFCASSVGVAGGEQFFGPGTRLTVL.

This clonotype turned up a few times. The rearrangement joins TRBV6-2 or TRBV6-3 to TRBJ2-7, with 9 bases lining up with TRBD1. J was trimmed by 2 bases and V by 6 bases; bases with no gene match: 8. The CDR3 loop spans 15 amino acids. Germline CDR1 reads MNHEY; CDR2 reads SVGEGT. CDR3 region: CASRRGGQGTYEQYF. In DNA form, the CDR3 reads TGTGCCAGCAGGAGAGGAGGACAGGGGACCTACGAGCAGTACTTC.

This clonotype was picked up many times. The V and J genes are TRBV18 and TRBJ2-1; no clear D. The CDR3 contains 12 residues. The germline V and J ends were trimmed by 4 bases and 5 bases, with 6 bases remaining between them. Germline V gene sequence: CDR1 KGHSH, CDR2 LQKENI. CDR3 coding DNA: TGTGCCAGCTCACTTCCCAACAATGAGCAGTTCTTC. This encodes CASSLPNNEQFF.

In its sample, this clonotype was seen many times. This chain uses TRBV2 with TRBJ1-5, with 8 positions matching TRBD1. CDR3 length equals 14 residues. The V gene end was trimmed by 6 bases and the J gene end by 7 bases; junction bases not matched to a gene: 8. From germline, CDR1 is SNHLY and CDR2 FYNNEI. In DNA form, the CDR3 reads TGTGCCAGCAGGGGAGGACAGGGAGGCCAGCCCCAGCATTTT. It translates to CASRGGQGGQPQHF.

This clonotype was observed many times. This chain connects TRBV3-1 to TRBJ1-1; D ambiguous. CDR3 length equals 12 residues. Germline lookup yields CDR1 LGHDT and CDR2 YNNKEL (reference sequence). Deletions cut 7 bases from V and 5 bases from J, with 11 bases between. CDR3 nucleotide sequence: TGTGCCAGCAAGGATCGGTTGACTGAAGCTTTCTTT. It translates to CASKDRLTEAFF.

This clonotype was observed at least ten times. The J gene is TRBJ2-7, the V gene TRBV10-2, with D possibly matching TRBD2 (6 bases). V lost 6 bases, J lost 4 bases, and 16 bases lay in between. CDR1 is WSHSY, CDR2 SAAADI, per germline. This CDR3 is built from 14 residues. The CDR3 nucleotides are TGCGCCAGCAGAGAGACCGGGACTCAATACGAGCAGTACTTC. Translating it yields CASRETGTQYEQYF.

This clonotype was seen at least ten times. J is TRBJ2-1 and V is TRBV7-9, with 11 bases fitting TRBD2. V lost 4 bases to trimming and J lost 7 bases; unmatched junction nucleotides: 18. Germline V gene lookup returns CDR1 SEHNR and CDR2 FQNEAQ (reference sequence). The CDR3 sequence is 19 residues long. CDR3 sequence: CASSSLKWFSGRAGNEQFF. The DNA for the CDR3 is TGTGCCAGCAGCTCCCTTAAGTGGTTTAGCGGGAGGGCCGGGAATGAGCAGTTCTTC.

Only a few counts were recorded for this clonotype. The rearrangement uses TRBV7-3 and TRBJ2-1, with D unclear. CDR3 length equals 15 residues. V lost 4 bases and J 3 bases, leaving 13 bases between the germline ends. CDR1 SGHTA and CDR2 FQGTGA come from the germline V gene. CDR3 protein: CASSSFGENYNEQFF. The CDR3 DNA follows: TGTGCCAGCAGCTCCTTTGGTGAGAACTACAATGAGCAGTTCTTC.

This chain joins TRBV7-2 and TRBJ1-4; weak D call: TRBD1 (6 bases). Trimming removed 5 bases at V and 5 bases at J, with 15 bases between. The CDR3 covers 15 residues. The germline gives CDR1 SGHTA, CDR2 FQGNSA. CDR3 sequence reads: CASSRGGVGNEKLFF. The CDR3 DNA follows: TGTGCCAGCAGCAGAGGGGGGGTGGGGAATGAAAAACTGTTTTTT.

The chain links TRBV7-3 to TRBJ1-3, with D unresolved. Germline V lookup: CDR1 SGHTA, CDR2 FQGTGA. V lost 5 bases to trimming and J lost 0 bases, with 11 bases between them. The CDR3 loop spans 15 amino acids. CDR3 protein: CASSRPASSGNTIYF. DNA for the CDR3: TGTGCCAGCAGCCGACCCGCTAGCTCTGGAAACACCATATATTTT.

Regarding this clonotype: The germline gene is not matched at one end of the junction; a read error may be the cause. The chain joins TRBV12-3 or TRBV12-4 to TRBJ1-1, with no clear D. This CDR3 region has 13 residues. CDR3 DNA: TGTGCCAGCAGTTTCTCCATGAACACTGGAGCTTTCTTT. It is translated as CASSFSMNTGAFF.

This clonotype was detected ten times or more. The chain links TRBV10-3 to TRBJ1-5; no clear D gene. Trimming removed 0 bases from V and 4 bases from J, with 10 bases in between. The germline V gene encodes CDR1 ENHRY and CDR2 SYGVKD. The CDR3 covers 15 residues. The CDR3 spells CAISESGQGNQPQHF. CDR3 nucleotides: TGTGCCATCAGTGAGTCAGGGCAAGGTAATCAGCCCCAGCATTTT.

The CDR3 reads CASSFSGRAKNEQYF. DNA for the CDR3: TGTGCCAGCAGCTTTAGCGGGAGGGCCAAGAACGAGCAGTACTTC. The V call is TRBV11-2, the J call TRBJ2-7; 11 bases are shared with TRBD2. The CDR3 spans 15 residues. J was trimmed by 5 bases and V by 3 bases; bases with no gene match: 6. Germline CDR1 SGHAT, CDR2 FQNNGV.